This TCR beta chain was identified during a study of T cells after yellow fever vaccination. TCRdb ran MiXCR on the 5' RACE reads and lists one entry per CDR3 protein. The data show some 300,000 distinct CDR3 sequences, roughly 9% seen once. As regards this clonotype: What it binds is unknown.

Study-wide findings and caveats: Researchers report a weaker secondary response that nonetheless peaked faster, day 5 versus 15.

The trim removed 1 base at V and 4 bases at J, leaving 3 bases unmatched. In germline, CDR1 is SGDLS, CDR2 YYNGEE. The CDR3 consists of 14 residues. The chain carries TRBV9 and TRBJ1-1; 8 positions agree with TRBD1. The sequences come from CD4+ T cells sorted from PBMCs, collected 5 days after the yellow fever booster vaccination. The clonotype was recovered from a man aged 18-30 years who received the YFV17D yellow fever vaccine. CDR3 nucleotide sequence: TGTGCCAGCAGCGTACTAGACAGGGGCACTGAAGCTTTCTTT. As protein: CASSVLDRGTEAFF. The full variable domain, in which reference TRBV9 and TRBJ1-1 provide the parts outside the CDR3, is DSGVTQTPKHLITATGQRVTLRCSPRSGDLSVYWYQQSLDQGLQFLIQYYNGEERAKGNILERFSAQQFPDLHSELNLSSLELGDSALYFCASSVLDRGTEAFFGQGTRLTVV.